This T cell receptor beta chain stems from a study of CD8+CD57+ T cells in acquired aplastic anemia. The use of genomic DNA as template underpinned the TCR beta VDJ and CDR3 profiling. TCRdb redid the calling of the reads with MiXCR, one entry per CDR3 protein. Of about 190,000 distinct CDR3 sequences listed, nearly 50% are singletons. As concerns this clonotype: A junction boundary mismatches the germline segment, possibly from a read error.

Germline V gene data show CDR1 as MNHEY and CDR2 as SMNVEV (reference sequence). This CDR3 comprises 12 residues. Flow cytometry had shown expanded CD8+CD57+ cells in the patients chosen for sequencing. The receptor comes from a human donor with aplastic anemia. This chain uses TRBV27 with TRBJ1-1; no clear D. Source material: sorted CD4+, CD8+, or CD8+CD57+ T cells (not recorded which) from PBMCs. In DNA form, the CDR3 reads TGTGCCAGCAGTTTAAGTGACACTGTAGCTTTCTTT. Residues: CASSLSDTVAFF.